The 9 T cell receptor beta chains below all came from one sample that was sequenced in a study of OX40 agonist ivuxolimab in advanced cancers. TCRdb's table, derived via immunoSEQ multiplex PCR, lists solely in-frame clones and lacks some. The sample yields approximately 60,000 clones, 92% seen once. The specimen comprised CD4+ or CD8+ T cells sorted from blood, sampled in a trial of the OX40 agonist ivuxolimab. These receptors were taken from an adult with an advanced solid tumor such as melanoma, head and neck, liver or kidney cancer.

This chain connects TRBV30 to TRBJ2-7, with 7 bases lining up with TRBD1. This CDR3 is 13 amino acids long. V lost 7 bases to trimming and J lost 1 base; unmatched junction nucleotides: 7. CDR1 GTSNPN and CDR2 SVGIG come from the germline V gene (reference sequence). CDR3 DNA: TGTGCCTCCCGGTCGGACAGGTCCTACGAGCAGTACTTC. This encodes CASRSDRSYEQYF.

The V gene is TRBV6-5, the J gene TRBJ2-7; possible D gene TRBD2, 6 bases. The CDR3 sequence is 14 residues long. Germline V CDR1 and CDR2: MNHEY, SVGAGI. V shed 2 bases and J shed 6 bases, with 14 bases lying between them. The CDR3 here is CASSYVAGYGEQYF. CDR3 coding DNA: TGTGCCAGCAGTTACGTCGCGGGGTATGGCGAGCAGTACTTC.

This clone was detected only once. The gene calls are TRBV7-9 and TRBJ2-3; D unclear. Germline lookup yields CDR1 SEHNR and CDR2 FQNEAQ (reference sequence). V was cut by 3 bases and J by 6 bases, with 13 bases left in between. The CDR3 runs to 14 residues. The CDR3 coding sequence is TGTGCCAGCAGCTTTACGGACCTCGGGGATACGCAGTATTTT. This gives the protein CASSFTDLGDTQYF.

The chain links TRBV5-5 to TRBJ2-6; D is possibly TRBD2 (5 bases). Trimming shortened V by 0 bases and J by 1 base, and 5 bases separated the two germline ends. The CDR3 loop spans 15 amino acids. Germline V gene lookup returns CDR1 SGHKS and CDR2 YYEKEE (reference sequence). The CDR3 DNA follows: TGTGCCAGCAGCTTGGGCGGGTCTGGGGCCAACGTCCTGACTTTC. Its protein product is CASSLGGSGANVLTF.

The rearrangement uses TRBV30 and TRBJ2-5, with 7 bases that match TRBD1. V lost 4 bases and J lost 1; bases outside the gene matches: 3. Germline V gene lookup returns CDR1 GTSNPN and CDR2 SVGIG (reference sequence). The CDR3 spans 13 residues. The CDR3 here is CAWTRGRQETQYF. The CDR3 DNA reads TGTGCCTGGACAAGGGGGCGCCAAGAGACCCAGTACTTC.

The CDR3, as DNA: TGTGCCAGCCGGACGGCGGGACTAGCTTCTTGGGGGGAGCAGTTCTTC. It encodes CASRTAGLASWGEQFF. The chain carries TRBV2 and TRBJ2-1, with 9 bases matching TRBD2. The CDR3 is made up of 16 amino acids. V lost 8 bases to trimming and J lost 10 bases; unmatched junction nucleotides: 18. The germline V gene encodes CDR1 SNHLY and CDR2 FYNNEI.

The chain's CDR3 is CASSIEQGRRNQPQHF. The CDR3 DNA reads TGTGCCAGTAGTATAGAACAGGGTAGGCGCAATCAGCCCCAGCATTTT. The chain carries TRBV19 and TRBJ1-5; perhaps TRBD1 as D (6 bases). Germline CDR1 LNHDA, CDR2 SQIVND (reference sequence). The CDR3 is made up of 16 amino acids. V was pared by 0 bases and J by 2 bases, with 11 bases between.

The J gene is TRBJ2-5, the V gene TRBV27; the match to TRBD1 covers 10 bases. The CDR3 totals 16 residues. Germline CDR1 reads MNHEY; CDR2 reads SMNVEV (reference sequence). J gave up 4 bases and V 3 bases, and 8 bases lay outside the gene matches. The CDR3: CASSFYGTGAGETQYF. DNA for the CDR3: TGTGCCAGCAGTTTTTATGGGACAGGGGCCGGAGAGACCCAGTACTTC.

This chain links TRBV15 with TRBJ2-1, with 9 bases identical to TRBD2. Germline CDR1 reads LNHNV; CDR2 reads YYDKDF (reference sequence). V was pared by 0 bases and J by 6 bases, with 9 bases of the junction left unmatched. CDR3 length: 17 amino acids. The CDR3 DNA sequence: TGTGCCACCAGCAGAGATATTGGCGGGGGGGCGGGCAATGAGCAGTTCTTC. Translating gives CATSRDIGGGAGNEQFF.